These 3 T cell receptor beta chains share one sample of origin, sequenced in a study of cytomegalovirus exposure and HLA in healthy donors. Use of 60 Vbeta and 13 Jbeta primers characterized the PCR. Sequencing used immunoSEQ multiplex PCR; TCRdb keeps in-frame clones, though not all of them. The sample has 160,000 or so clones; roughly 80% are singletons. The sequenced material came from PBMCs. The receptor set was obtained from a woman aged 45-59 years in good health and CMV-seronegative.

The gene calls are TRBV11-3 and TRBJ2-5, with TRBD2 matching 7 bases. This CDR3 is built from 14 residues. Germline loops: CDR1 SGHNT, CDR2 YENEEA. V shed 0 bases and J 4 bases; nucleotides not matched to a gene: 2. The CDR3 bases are TGTGCCAGCAGCTTAGATGGGAGGGGAGAGACCCAGTACTTC. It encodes CASSLDGRGETQYF.

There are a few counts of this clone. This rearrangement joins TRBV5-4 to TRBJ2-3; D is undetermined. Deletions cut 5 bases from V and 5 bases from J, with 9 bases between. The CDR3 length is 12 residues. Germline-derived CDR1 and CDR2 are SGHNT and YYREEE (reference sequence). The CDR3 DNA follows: TGTGCCAGCAGGGAGTCCGGAGATACGCAGTATTTT. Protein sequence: CASRESGDTQYF.

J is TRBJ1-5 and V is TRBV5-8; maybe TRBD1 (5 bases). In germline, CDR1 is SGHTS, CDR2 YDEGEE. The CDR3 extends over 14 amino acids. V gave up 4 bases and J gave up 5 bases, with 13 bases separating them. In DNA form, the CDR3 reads TGTGCCAGCAGCCGGTCAGGGTTGGATCAGCCCCAGCATTTT. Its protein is CASSRSGLDQPQHF.